One and the same sample provided the 5 T cell receptor beta chains below, sequenced in a study of monozygotic twins with inflammatory bowel disease. Using the 5' RACE reads, TCRdb records one entry per CDR3 protein without DNA. Its table lists approximately 120,000 distinct CDR3 sequences. Sample: blood. Receptors originate from a human donor with ulcerative colitis or Crohn's disease, or a healthy co-twin of an affected twin (not recorded which).

The chain links TRBV5-1 to TRBJ1-1; no DNA is available, so the TRBD1 call from TCRdb remains unchecked. The CDR3 has 14 amino acids. Germline assignment: CDR1 SGHRS and CDR2 YFSETQ. CDR3 loop: CASSLKGADTEAFF.

The V gene is TRBV11-3, the J gene TRBJ2-3. CDR1 SGHNT and CDR2 YENEEA come from the germline V gene. This CDR3 has 12 residues. The CDR3 reads CASSLHTDTQYF. Full variable domain (outside the CDR3, taken from reference TRBV11-3 and TRBJ2-3): EAGVVQSPRYKIIEKKQPVAFWCNPISGHNTLYWYLQNLGQGPELLIRYENEEAVDDSQLPKDRFSAERLKGVDSTLKIQPAELGDSAVYLCASSLHTDTQYFGPGTRLTVL.

The rearrangement uses TRBV6-2 or TRBV6-3 and TRBJ2-1; TCRdb calls TRBD1, which cannot be checked without DNA. This CDR3 region has 19 residues. Germline lookup yields CDR1 MNHEY and CDR2 SVGEGT. The CDR3 loop reads CASSYSMEDSPDPYNEQFF.

The chain recombines TRBV27 with TRBJ1-6; checking the TCRdb D call of TRBD1 is not possible without DNA. The V gene's germline CDR1 is MNHEY and CDR2 SMNVEV (reference sequence). CDR3 length equals 14 residues. This chain's CDR3 is CASSLRDRGAPLHF.

The chain joins TRBV7-3 to TRBJ2-3; TCRdb names TRBD1, which stays unverified in the absence of DNA. CDR1 is SGHTA and CDR2 is FQGTGA in the germline V gene. The CDR3 runs 18 residues. CDR3 amino acids: CASSPLQVWGTYTDTQYF.